The 30 T cell receptor beta chains listed next were all sequenced from one sample in a study of cytomegalovirus exposure and HLA in healthy donors. With 60 Vbeta and 13 Jbeta primers, the PCR was carried out. Profiling relied on immunoSEQ multiplex PCR, and the TCRdb table lists in-frame clones only, not all of them. This sample has approximately 100,000 clones, with roughly 82% found just once. Sequenced: PBMCs. These TCRs come from a middle-aged man in good health and CMV-seropositive.

The chain uses TRBV7-2 and TRBJ2-3; D may be TRBD1 (6 bases). Trimming shortened V by 5 bases and J by 6 bases, and 18 bases separated the two germline ends. The CDR3 covers 15 residues. Germline V CDR1 and CDR2: SGHTA, FQGNSA. CDR3 coding DNA: TGTGCCAGCAGCCCAAGGTCTGGGGGCATGGATACGCAGTATTTT. Encoded protein: CASSPRSGGMDTQYF.

The CDR3 spells CATSMGGAGTGELFF. CDR3 nucleotides: TGTGCCACCTCTATGGGAGGGGCGGGGACCGGGGAGCTGTTTTTT. V is TRBV15 and J is TRBJ2-2; 7 positions match TRBD2. The CDR3 consists of 15 residues. Germline V gene data show CDR1 as LNHNV and CDR2 as YYDKDF (reference sequence). After removal of 8 bases from V and 5 bases from J, the junction contained 11 bases not matched to a gene.

The genes are TRBV7-3 and TRBJ2-7, with 7 bases identical to TRBD1. With 7 bases clipped from V and 7 bases from J, the junction kept 10 bases outside the gene matches. The germline V gene has CDR1 SGHTA and CDR2 FQGTGA. This CDR3 region has 13 residues. The CDR3 nucleotides are TGTGCCAGCACCACGACAGGGTTGATGGAGCAGTACTTC. It is translated as CASTTTGLMEQYF.

The genes are TRBV7-6 and TRBJ1-1, with D perhaps matching TRBD1 (6 bases). Looked up from germline, CDR1 is SGHVS and CDR2 is FNYEAQ. This CDR3 is 15 amino acids long. Trimming pared 5 bases from V and 4 bases from J, leaving 17 bases between. The CDR3 DNA reads as TGTGCCAGCAGCCCTACGCCCGCCAGGGGCACTGAAGCTTTCTTT. Its protein product is CASSPTPARGTEAFF.

V is TRBV28 and J is TRBJ1-2, with 7 bases matching TRBD1. The CDR3 is 13 residues long. CDR1 and CDR2 (germline): MDHEN, SYDVKM. V gave up 6 bases and J gave up 6 bases; unmatched junction bases: 7. DNA for the CDR3: TGTGCCAGCAGATCCGACAGGGTCCATGGCTACACCTTC. Translated, it gives CASRSDRVHGYTF.

The chain is built from TRBV9 and TRBJ2-7; 10 bases align to TRBD1. The CDR3 has 16 amino acids. Germline loops: CDR1 SGDLS, CDR2 YYNGEE. Trimming removed 0 bases from V and 2 bases from J; junction bases left unmatched: 5. Here the CDR3 DNA reads TGTGCCAGCAGCGTAGAGTTGGGACAGGGGCCCTACGAGCAGTACTTC. Encoded protein: CASSVELGQGPYEQYF.

The DNA of the CDR3 is TGTGCCAGCAGCAAAAAAGCACCGGGACAGGAGAGCAATCAGCCCCAGCATTTT. This encodes CASSKKAPGQESNQPQHF. This chain joins TRBV21-1 and TRBJ1-5; the D segment call TRBD1 is taken from the table without a DNA check. TRBV21-1 is given as a pseudogene. This CDR3 spans 18 amino acids.

The sample holds a few counts of this clone. V and J are TRBV7-9 and TRBJ1-2, with D possibly TRBD1 on 6 matching bases. Germline CDR1 reads SEHNR; CDR2 reads FQNEAQ (reference sequence). The CDR3 is 13 residues long. The V end was cut by 5 bases, the J end by 2 bases, with 9 bases between. CDR3 in amino acids: CASSRGQNYGYTF. CDR3 sequence (DNA): TGTGCCAGCAGCCGGGGACAAAACTATGGCTACACCTTC.

This clone was observed once. The chain combines TRBV7-9 with TRBJ2-3; 8 bases are shared with TRBD2. The CDR3 extends over 15 amino acids. J gave up 2 bases and V 5 bases, and 6 bases lay outside the gene matches. Germline V gene lookup returns CDR1 SEHNR and CDR2 FQNEAQ (reference sequence). In nucleotides, the CDR3 is TGTGCCAGCAGCCCAGCGGGGGTCCCCACAGATACGCAGTATTTT. Translation: CASSPAGVPTDTQYF.

The chain employs TRBV19 and TRBJ1-5, with D tentatively TRBD1 (6 bases). Trimming took 4 bases from V and 4 from J, leaving 14 bases between them. Germline CDR1 and CDR2: LNHDA and SQIVND (reference sequence). CDR3 size: 15 residues. CDR3 DNA sequence: TGTGCCAGTAGTAGACAGGATAGCCCAAATCAGCCCCAGCATTTT. Its protein is CASSRQDSPNQPQHF.

The V and J genes are TRBV11-2 and TRBJ2-7; 7 nucleotides agree with TRBD1. The CDR3 length is 14 residues. Trimming took 5 bases from V and 0 from J; bases not matched to a gene: 4. Per the germline V gene, CDR1 is SGHAT and CDR2 is FQNNGV. The CDR3 spells CASSLGQSSYEQYF. The CDR3 DNA sequence: TGTGCCAGCAGCCTGGGACAGAGCTCCTACGAGCAGTACTTC. The variable domain in full, with the rest retrieved from reference TRBV11-2 and TRBJ2-7, is EAGVAQSPRYKIIEKRQSVAFWCNPISGHATLYWYQQILGQGPKLLIQFQNNGVVDDSQLPKDRFSAERLKGVDSTLKIQPAKLEDSAVYLCASSLGQSSYEQYFGPGTRLTVT.

The chain links TRBV4-1 to TRBJ2-1, with TRBD2 matching 7 bases. Trimming cost V 3 bases and J 0 bases; bases outside gene matches: 5. From germline, CDR1 is MGHRA and CDR2 YSYEKL. The CDR3 sequence is 16 residues long. The CDR3 coding sequence is TGCGCCAGCAGCCAGGGGAGCGGGGACTCCTACAATGAGCAGTTCTTC. Protein product: CASSQGSGDSYNEQFF.

The rearrangement uses TRBV2 and TRBJ2-1; 8 positions match TRBD1. V lost 4 bases, J lost 7 bases, and 6 bases stayed unmatched. The CDR3 has 14 amino acids. CDR1 and CDR2 (germline): SNHLY, FYNNEI. The CDR3 protein is CASSVWQGANEQFF. The CDR3 nucleotides are TGTGCCAGCAGTGTCTGGCAGGGGGCGAATGAGCAGTTCTTC.

The chain employs TRBV19 and TRBJ2-2; 7 bases agree with TRBD1. The J segment lost 3 bases and the V segment lost 5 bases, leaving 3 bases of the junction unmatched. The CDR3 has 14 amino acids. The germline V gene encodes CDR1 LNHDA and CDR2 SQIVND (reference sequence). The CDR3 DNA follows: TGTGCCAGTAGTTACGGGACAGACACCGGGGAGCTGTTTTTT. This codes for CASSYGTDTGELFF.

A few counts support this clone. The V gene is TRBV6-6, the J gene TRBJ2-5, with D tentatively TRBD1 (6 bases). Germline lookup yields CDR1 MNHNY and CDR2 SVGAGI (reference sequence). CDR3 size: 13 residues. Trimming cost V 5 bases and J 2 bases, with 9 bases left between them. CDR3 sequence reads: CASSPGQQETQYF. The DNA of the CDR3 is TGTGCCAGCAGTCCCGGACAGCAAGAGACCCAGTACTTC.

The CDR3 loop reads CASSLRQGRSKNIQYF. CDR3 DNA: TGTGCCAGCAGTTTAAGGCAGGGTAGATCCAAAAACATTCAGTACTTC. The J gene is TRBJ2-4, the V gene TRBV27, with D possibly being TRBD1 (5 bases). V was cut by 2 bases and J by 2 bases, with 13 bases left in between. Germline assignment: CDR1 MNHEY and CDR2 SMNVEV (reference sequence). CDR3 length: 16 amino acids.

V usage is TRBV7-9 and J usage is TRBJ1-1; a possible D gene is TRBD1 (6 bases). V dropped 0 bases and J dropped 1 base, with 15 bases sitting between them. Germline assignment: CDR1 SEHNR and CDR2 FQNEAQ (reference sequence). The CDR3 spans 17 residues. Written as DNA, the CDR3 is TGTGCCAGCAGCTTAGCCCACGGGGGGGCGGGGAACACTGAAGCTTTCTTT. Translated: CASSLAHGGAGNTEAFF.

The chain has TRBV7-3 and TRBJ2-3; perhaps TRBD1 as D (5 bases). The CDR3 has 16 amino acids. V was clipped by 0 bases and J by 0 bases, with 10 bases between them. CDR1 and CDR2 (germline): SGHTA, FQGTGA. This chain's CDR3 is CASSLTPGISTDTQYF. DNA for the CDR3: TGTGCCAGCAGCTTAACGCCAGGGATAAGCACAGATACGCAGTATTTT.

The chain has TRBV9 and TRBJ2-2; TRBD2 aligns across 9 bases. V lost 0 bases and J lost 4; bases outside the gene matches: 4. The CDR3 runs 16 residues. The germline V gene encodes CDR1 SGDLS and CDR2 YYNGEE. CDR3 nucleotide sequence: TGTGCCAGCAGCGTAGACGCGGGGGGGGGCACCGGGGAGCTGTTTTTT. This encodes CASSVDAGGGTGELFF.

The chain carries TRBV14 and TRBJ2-3, with D hard to call. This CDR3 region has 13 residues. Per germline, CDR1 SGHDN and CDR2 FVKESK. Trimming cost V 3 bases and J 3 bases, with 7 bases left between them. In DNA, the CDR3 is TGTGCCAGCAGCCAGGCCCATACAGATACGCAGTATTTT. Its translation is CASSQAHTDTQYF.

This clone has only a few counts. The rearrangement links TRBV18 to TRBJ1-4; possibly TRBD1 for D (6 bases). Germline CDR1 KGHSH, CDR2 LQKENI. Trimming shortened V by 8 bases and J by 1 base, and 17 bases separated the two germline ends. The CDR3 covers 16 residues. CDR3 sequence reads: CASKSEYRETNEKLFF. CDR3 DNA sequence: TGTGCCAGCAAATCCGAATACAGGGAAACTAATGAAAAACTGTTTTTT.

The chain uses TRBV6-1 and TRBJ1-1; tentative D call: TRBD1 (5 bases). The ends were cut back, 7 bases at V and 6 bases at J, with 18 bases in the middle. The CDR3 extends over 14 amino acids. In germline, CDR1 is MNHNS, CDR2 SASEGT. CDR3 amino acids: CASNRNHGGAEAFF. The CDR3 nucleotides read TGTGCCAGCAACCGGAACCATGGGGGGGCTGAAGCTTTCTTT.

This rearrangement joins TRBV18 to TRBJ1-5; TRBD1 matches at 7 bases. The CDR3 covers 15 residues. After removal of 5 bases from V and 4 bases from J, the junction contained 8 bases not matched to a gene. CDR1 is KGHSH, CDR2 LQKENI, per germline. The CDR3 DNA follows: TGTGCCAGCTCAGATGACAGGGTCCCTAATCAGCCCCAGCATTTT. Translation gives CASSDDRVPNQPQHF.

This clone showed up just once. This rearrangement joins TRBV11-2 to TRBJ2-7; D may be TRBD1 (6 bases). The CDR3 is made up of 15 amino acids. The V end was cut by 5 bases, the J end by 4 bases, with 18 bases between. CDR1 is SGHAT, CDR2 FQNNGV, per germline. The CDR3 reads CASSPRGGRKYEQYF. In DNA, the CDR3 is TGTGCCAGCAGCCCCCGAGGGGGACGGAAGTACGAGCAGTACTTC.

On this clone: A read error likely explains this, since a far larger clone differs by one base. The V gene is TRBV7-8, the J gene TRBJ2-7; 8 bases are a match to TRBD1. The CDR3 has 14 amino acids. From germline, CDR1 is SGHVS and CDR2 FQNEAQ. V lost 1 base and J lost 3; bases outside the gene matches: 2. The CDR3: CASSLEDRVYEQYF. Here the CDR3 DNA reads TGTGCCAGCAGCTTAGAGGACAGGGTCTACGAGCAGTACTTC.

This rearrangement joins TRBV27 to TRBJ2-5; 10 nucleotides line up with TRBD2. With V trimmed by 5 bases and J by 5 bases, 5 bases remained unmatched. The CDR3 sequence is 14 residues long. The germline gives CDR1 MNHEY, CDR2 SMNVEV (reference sequence). CDR3 in amino acids: CASSIRTSGETQYF. The CDR3 region has the DNA TGTGCCAGCAGTATAAGGACTAGCGGTGAGACCCAGTACTTC.

The table lists this clone with a count of one. The chain employs TRBV5-4 and TRBJ2-3; 7 nucleotides line up with TRBD1. The length of the CDR3 is 14 residues. CDR1 is SGHNT, CDR2 YYREEE, per germline (reference sequence). The V segment lost 3 bases and the J segment 1 base; nucleotides outside the gene matches: 2. The chain's CDR3 is CASSWGTGTDTQYF. The DNA of the CDR3 is TGTGCCAGCAGCTGGGGGACAGGCACAGATACGCAGTATTTT.

The chain couples TRBV21-1 to TRBJ1-2. TRBV21-1 is deemed a pseudogene. The CDR3 runs to 14 residues. The CDR3 here is CASSAKRGIYGYTF. The CDR3 coding sequence is TGTGCCAGCAGCGCAAAACGCGGGATCTATGGCTACACCTTC.

This chain uses TRBV7-8 with TRBJ2-3; 8 positions agree with TRBD2. J lost 7 bases, V lost 2 bases, and 8 bases had no gene match. Per germline, CDR1 SGHVS and CDR2 FQNEAQ. This CDR3 comprises 15 residues. Here the CDR3 reads CASSLLRGGGYTQYF. The CDR3 bases are TGTGCCAGCAGCTTACTCAGGGGCGGGGGGTATACGCAGTATTTT. The variable domain in full, with the rest retrieved from reference TRBV7-8 and TRBJ2-3, is GAGVSQSPRYKVAKRGQDVALRCDPISGHVSLFWYQQALGQGPEFLTYFQNEAQLDKSGLPSDRFFAERPEGSVSTLKIQRTQQEDSAVYLCASSLLRGGGYTQYFGPGTRLTVL.

The V call is TRBV18, the J call TRBJ2-7, with 9 positions matching TRBD1. J gave up 2 bases and V 6 bases, and 8 bases lay outside the gene matches. Germline assignment: CDR1 KGHSH and CDR2 LQKENI. This CDR3 has 15 amino acids. DNA for the CDR3: TGTGCCAGCTCGCAGGACAGGGGACCAACCTACGAGCAGTACTTC. This sequence encodes CASSQDRGPTYEQYF.